Sequencing of this T cell receptor (beta chain) was carried out in a study of T cells after posttransplantation cyclophosphamide. Study outcomes and limitations: Skin or GI-infiltrating T cells shared few TRB sequences with blood.

Germline CDR1 is LNHDA and CDR2 is SQIVND (reference sequence). The CDR3 has 18 amino acids. V was pared by 2 bases and J by 4 bases, with 9 bases of the junction left unmatched. Sequencing used immunoSEQ multiplex PCR; TCRdb keeps in-frame clones, though not all of them. The sample includes 40,000 to 60,000 clones, none of them occurring once. This clone has a count of ten or more. Its antigen remains unknown. The chain has TRBV19 and TRBJ2-2, with 11 positions matching TRBD2. What was sequenced was PBMCs. This clonotype originated in a man aged 40-50 years in good health, CMV-negative, and a related stem cell transplant donor. CDR3 sequence: CASSILNSGRAGTGELFF. CDR3 coding DNA: TGTGCCAGTAGTATACTGAATAGCGGGAGGGCGGGCACCGGGGAGCTGTTTTTT.